This is a list of T cell receptor beta chains from one sample in a study of blood T cell repertoires in COVID-19. The method was immunoSEQ multiplex PCR; TCRdb's version includes in-frame clones alone and lacks a portion of them. The data contain roughly 200,000 clones, about 88% of them singletons. Sequencing used peripheral blood. These receptors were taken from a man between 18 and 29 years old with active or convalescent COVID-19. Each CDR3 is given with its conserved first and last residue. A D gene is named only where the DNA matches it firmly. Rows may omit the clone size; those that give it use once, few, many or a size class.

d_gene	abundance	v_gene	j_gene	CDR3nt	CDR3aa
.	.	TRBV6-5	TRBJ1-4	TGTGCCAGCAGCCGAATACGGACAGTCGGAGAAAAACTGTTTTTT	CASSRIRTVGEKLFF
.	.	TRBV19	TRBJ1-2	TGTGCCAGTAGGGTTTTACAGGGCATGAAAGGTGGCTACACCTTC	CASRVLQGMKGGYTF
.	.	TRBV19	TRBJ2-2	TGTGCCAGTATGGAGACCAACACCGGGGAGCTGTTTTTT	CASMETNTGELFF
TRBD1	once	TRBV5-1	TRBJ1-1	TGCGCCAGCAGCTTAACAGGGGGCACTGAAGCTTTCTTT	CASSLTGGTEAFF
TRBD1	.	TRBV12-5	TRBJ2-3	TGTGCTAGTGGTTCCGTTAGCCTCTATGCTCCCGGTGCCGGGACAGGGGTCACAGATACGCAGTATTTT	CASGSVSLYAPGAGTGVTDTQYF
TRBD1	.	TRBV3-1/TRBV3-2	TRBJ1-1	TGTGCCAGCAGCCAAGGACAGGGAGGTGTCGCTTTCTTT	CASSQGQGGVAFF
TRBD2	.	TRBV5-1	TRBJ2-3	TGCGCCAGCAGTATGGGACTAGCGGCGAGCACAGATACGCAGTATTTT	CASSMGLAASTDTQYF
.	.	TRBV15	TRBJ2-1	TGTGCCACCAGCAAGGGACTTTACAATGAGCAGTTCTTC	CATSKGLYNEQFF
.	.	TRBV6-5	TRBJ2-3	TGTGCCAGCAGTTACTCGGCGCTAGGGGGGGGGTATACGCAGTATTTT	CASSYSALGGGYTQYF
TRBD2	.	TRBV7-9	TRBJ2-1	TGTGCCAGCAGCTCTGGACTAGCGGGTTACTACAATGAGCAGTTCTTC	CASSSGLAGYYNEQFF
TRBD2	.	TRBV7-8	TRBJ2-5	TGTGCCAGCAGCCCCGGACTAGCGGGAGGGCGGGAGACCCAGTACTTC	CASSPGLAGGRETQYF
TRBD2	.	TRBV5-1	TRBJ2-3	TGCGCCAGCAGCCCCGGGACAGCCATAGCGGGAGCCCCAGATACGCAGTATTTT	CASSPGTAIAGAPDTQYF
.	once	TRBV7-6	TRBJ2-3	TGTGCCAGCAGCTTAGGGGGGGTCGACACAGATACGCAGTATTTT	CASSLGGVDTDTQYF
TRBD1	.	TRBV6-6	TRBJ1-1	TGTGCCAGCAGTTACCCTCGGGACAGGGCTGGCACTGAAGCTTTCTTT	CASSYPRDRAGTEAFF
.	once	TRBV24-1	TRBJ1-3	TGTGCCACGGCGGGGGGTTCTGGAAACACCATATATTTT	CATAGGSGNTIYF
TRBD1	once	TRBV4-1	TRBJ2-2	TGCGCCAGCAGCCCGGACAGGGCCGGCACCGGGGAGCTGTTTTTT	CASSPDRAGTGELFF
.	.	TRBV6-2/TRBV6-3	TRBJ1-1	TGTGCCAGCAGCTCGGCTACAGTTAACACTGAAGCTTTCTTT	CASSSATVNTEAFF
.	.	TRBV6-2/TRBV6-3	TRBJ1-5	TGTGCCAGCAGTTACCGGGAGCTCAGGAGCAATCAGCCCCAGCATTTT	CASSYRELRSNQPQHF
TRBD2	.	TRBV6-5	TRBJ2-1	TGTGCCAGCAGTTACTCAGCGGGAGTCACAAATGAGCAGTTCTTC	CASSYSAGVTNEQFF
.	.	TRBV11-2	TRBJ2-7	TGTGCCAGCTCTTCCGGAGGTGGAGACGAGCAGTACTTC	CASSSGGGDEQYF
TRBD2	.	TRBV11-2	TRBJ2-1	TGTGCCAGCAGCTTACCTTCTGGGGGGGGAGGGATTGAGCAGTTCTTC	CASSLPSGGGGIEQFF
.	.	TRBV7-2	TRBJ2-5	TGTGCCAGCAGCCCATTAGGGGTACAAGAGACCCAGTACTTC	CASSPLGVQETQYF
TRBD1	.	TRBV10-1	TRBJ2-7	TGCGCCAGCAGTGAGTATGGACAGGGAATAATCTACGAGCAGTACTTC	CASSEYGQGIIYEQYF
.	.	TRBV14	TRBJ1-3	TGTGCCAGCAGCCCAATACAGGGTGGAAACACCATATATTTT	CASSPIQGGNTIYF
TRBD2	.	TRBV18	TRBJ2-6	TGTGCCAGCTCAAGGGTTAGCGGGTCTGGGGCCAACGTCCTGACTTTC	CASSRVSGSGANVLTF